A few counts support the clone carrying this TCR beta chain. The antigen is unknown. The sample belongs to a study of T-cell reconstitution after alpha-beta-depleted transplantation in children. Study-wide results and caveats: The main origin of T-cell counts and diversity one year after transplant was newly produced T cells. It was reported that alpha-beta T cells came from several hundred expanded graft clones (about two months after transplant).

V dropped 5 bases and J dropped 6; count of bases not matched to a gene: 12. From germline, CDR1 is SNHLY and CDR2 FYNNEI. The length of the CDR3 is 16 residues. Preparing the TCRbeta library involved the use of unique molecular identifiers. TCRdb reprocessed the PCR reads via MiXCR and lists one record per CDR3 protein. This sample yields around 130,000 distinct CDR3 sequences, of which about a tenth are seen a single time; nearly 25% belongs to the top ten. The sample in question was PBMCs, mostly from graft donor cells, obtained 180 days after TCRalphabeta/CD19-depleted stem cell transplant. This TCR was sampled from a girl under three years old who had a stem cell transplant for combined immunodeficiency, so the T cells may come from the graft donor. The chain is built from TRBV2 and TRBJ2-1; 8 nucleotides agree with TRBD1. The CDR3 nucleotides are TGTGCCAGCAGTTTTTTCGGACAGGGCCCATCCAATGAGCAGTTCTTC. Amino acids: CASSFFGQGPSNEQFF.